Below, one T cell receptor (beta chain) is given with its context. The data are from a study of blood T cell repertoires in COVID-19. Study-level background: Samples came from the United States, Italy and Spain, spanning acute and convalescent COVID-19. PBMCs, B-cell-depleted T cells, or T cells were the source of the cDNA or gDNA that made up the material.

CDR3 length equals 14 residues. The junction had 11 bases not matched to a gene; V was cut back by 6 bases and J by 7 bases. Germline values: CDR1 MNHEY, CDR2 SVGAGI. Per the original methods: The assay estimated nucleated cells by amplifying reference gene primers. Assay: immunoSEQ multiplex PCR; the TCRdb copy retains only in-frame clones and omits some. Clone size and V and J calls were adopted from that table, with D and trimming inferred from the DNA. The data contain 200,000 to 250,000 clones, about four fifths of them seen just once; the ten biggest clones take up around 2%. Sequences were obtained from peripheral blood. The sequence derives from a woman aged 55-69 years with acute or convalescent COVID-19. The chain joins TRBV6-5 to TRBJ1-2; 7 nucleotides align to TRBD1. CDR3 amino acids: CASRTTGTELGYTF. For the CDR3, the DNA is TGTGCCAGCAGGACTACCGGGACAGAACTTGGCTACACCTTC.